Listed below are T cell receptor beta chains from one sample, sequenced in a study of T cells in Graves' hyperthyroidism and ophthalmopathy. TCRdb called the multiplex PCR reads again in MiXCR, with one record for every CDR3 protein. The sample includes 200,000 to 250,000 distinct CDR3 sequences, under 20% of them seen just once. Material: blood. These receptor sequences come from a man between 50 and 59 years old with Graves' hyperthyroidism. CDR3s include the opening cysteine and the closing phenylalanine or tryptophan. D genes are given only for firm matches. Where a row states a size, it is once, few, many or the class of an expanded clone; other rows omit it.

11	many	TRBV7-9	-	TRBJ2-7	CASSKVHEQYF	TGTGCCAGCAGTAAGGTTCACGAGCAGTACTTC
14	-	TRBV28	-	TRBJ1-3	CASSSVRSGNTIYF	TGTGCCAGCAGTTCCGTCAGGTCTGGAAACACCATATATTTT
14	many	TRBV5-1	-	TRBJ2-1	CASSLLDLENEQFF	TGCGCCAGCAGCCTATTGGACCTTGAAAATGAGCAGTTCTTC
14	few	TRBV28	TRBD1	TRBJ2-7	CASSLGTASYEQYF	TGTGCCAGCAGTTTAGGGACAGCGAGTTACGAGCAGTACTTC
16	many	TRBV20-1	TRBD2	TRBJ2-3	CSARVPSSGEGDTQYF	TGCAGTGCTAGAGTCCCCTCTAGCGGAGAGGGGGATACGCAGTATTTT
14	-	TRBV11-2	-	TRBJ1-2	CASSLSQLSYGYTF	TGTGCCAGCAGCTTATCGCAGTTGTCCTATGGCTACACCTTC
16	-	TRBV6-5	-	TRBJ2-7	CASSYSADIPTYEQYF	TGTGCCAGCAGTTACTCGGCGGATATCCCAACCTACGAGCAGTACTTC
15	many	TRBV7-8	TRBD2	TRBJ2-1	CASSEFLAGGYEQFF	TGTGCCAGCAGCGAATTCCTAGCGGGAGGTTATGAGCAGTTCTTC
16	many	TRBV11-3	-	TRBJ2-1	CASSLLGSRDYNEQFF	TGTGCCAGCAGCTTATTAGGTAGCCGGGACTACAATGAGCAGTTCTTC
14	many	TRBV6-2/TRBV6-3	-	TRBJ2-1	CASSPSGARDEQFF	TGTGCCAGCAGTCCCTCCGGGGCTAGGGATGAGCAGTTCTTC
14	-	TRBV6-5	TRBD1	TRBJ2-7	CASSYYRGSHEQYF	TGTGCCAGCAGTTACTACAGGGGGTCCCACGAGCAGTACTTC